The rows below give T cell receptor beta chains drawn from one sample of a study of T cells in Graves' hyperthyroidism and ophthalmopathy. One entry per CDR3 protein results from TCRdb running MiXCR on the multiplex PCR reads. The sample records about 480,000 distinct CDR3 sequences, around an eighth being singletons. The sample taken for sequencing was blood. These receptors all stem from a woman aged 18-29 years with Graves' hyperthyroidism. CDR3s include the opening cysteine and the closing phenylalanine or tryptophan. D genes are given only for firm matches. Clone size is not always given. Where it is, it says once, few, many or a class for expanded clones.

D gene | J gene | V gene | clone size | CDR3 protein | CDR3 DNA
TRBD1 | TRBJ1-2 | TRBV20-1 | many | CSAGRGQGSAGYTF | TGCAGTGCTGGGAGGGGACAGGGGTCGGCCGGCTACACCTTC
NA | TRBJ1-4 | TRBV6-1 | many | CASSEPRTDNEKLFF | TGTGCCAGCAGTGAACCCAGGACAGACAATGAAAAACTGTTTTTT
NA | TRBJ1-5 | TRBV2 | NA | CASSAEQGNQPQHF | TGTGCCAGCAGTGCAGAACAGGGCAACCAGCCCCAGCATTTT
NA | TRBJ2-2 | TRBV19 | few | CASSVTRDAGELFF | TGTGCCAGTAGTGTAACCCGGGACGCGGGGGAGCTGTTTTTT
NA | TRBJ1-3 | TRBV3-1 | NA | CASSQVGGSGNTIYF | TGTGCCAGCAGCCAAGTTGGAGGCTCTGGAAACACCATATATTTT
NA | TRBJ1-1 | TRBV18 | many | CASSPPGGTEAFF | TGTGCCAGCTCACCACCGGGGGGGACTGAAGCTTTCTTT
NA | TRBJ2-7 | TRBV28 | many | CASSETGLREQYF | TGTGCCAGCAGTGAGACGGGACTCCGCGAGCAGTACTTC
TRBD1 | TRBJ1-2 | TRBV7-9 | many | CASSPGQGPGYTF | TGTGCCAGCAGCCCTGGACAGGGCCCCGGCTACACCTTC
NA | TRBJ1-1 | TRBV12-3/TRBV12-4 | many | CASSLTSPAGRNTEAFF | TGTGCCAGCAGTTTAACGAGTCCGGCAGGGAGGAACACTGAAGCTTTCTTT
NA | TRBJ2-2 | TRBV6-1 | many | CASRVPAFGELFF | TGTGCCAGCAGGGTCCCGGCGTTCGGGGAGCTGTTTTTT
NA | TRBJ2-3 | TRBV11-3 | many | CASSTSSGRTDTQYF | TGTGCCAGCAGCACCTCCAGCGGACGCACAGATACGCAGTATTTT
TRBD1 | TRBJ1-6 | TRBV2 | many | CASTEAGTGFSPLHF | TGTGCCAGCACCGAAGCCGGGACAGGGTTTTCACCCCTCCACTTT
TRBD1 | TRBJ1-6 | TRBV9 | many | CASSDARGQINSPLHF | TGTGCCAGCAGCGACGCTCGGGGACAGATAAATTCACCCCTCCACTTT
TRBD2 | TRBJ2-1 | TRBV6-1 | NA | CASSPGTSARYNEQFF | TGTGCCAGCAGCCCCGGGACTAGCGCGCGGTACAATGAGCAGTTCTTC
NA | TRBJ2-3 | TRBV2 | NA | CASRSGDTQYF | TGTGCCAGCAGGAGTGGGGATACGCAGTATTTT
NA | TRBJ1-2 | TRBV29-1 | few | CSVTGAPSYGYTF | TGCAGCGTTACGGGGGCGCCTAGCTATGGCTACACCTTC
NA | TRBJ1-1 | TRBV7-2 | few | CASSLELHTEAFF | TGTGCCAGCAGCTTAGAGCTCCACACTGAAGCTTTCTTT
TRBD2 | TRBJ2-1 | TRBV12-3/TRBV12-4 | many | CASSLSGGTGEQFF | TGTGCCAGCAGTTTAAGCGGGGGCACCGGGGAGCAGTTCTTC
TRBD1 | TRBJ2-1 | TRBV12-3/TRBV12-4 | many | CASSLGQYNEQFF | TGTGCCAGCAGTTTGGGACAGTACAATGAGCAGTTCTTC
NA | TRBJ2-7 | TRBV29-1 | NA | CSHLGSMGEQYF | TGCAGCCATCTAGGCAGTATGGGCGAGCAGTACTTC
TRBD1 | TRBJ2-7 | TRBV7-8 | many | CASSPQRQGVGYEQYF | TGTGCCAGCAGCCCGCAACGACAGGGGGTGGGCTACGAGCAGTACTTC
TRBD2 | TRBJ2-1 | TRBV10-2 | many | CASKRGLASNEQFF | TGCGCCAGCAAGAGGGGACTAGCTTCGAATGAGCAGTTCTTC
NA | TRBJ2-7 | TRBV12-3/TRBV12-4 | many | CASSPTGNYEQYF | TGTGCCAGCAGTCCTACAGGCAACTACGAGCAGTACTTC
NA | TRBJ1-4 | TRBV3-1 | many | CASSGRATNEKLFF | TGTGCCAGCAGCGGACGAGCAACTAATGAAAAACTGTTTTTT
NA | TRBJ1-2 | TRBV7-8 | many | CASSDKSGTYGYTF | TGTGCCAGCAGCGACAAATCAGGCACCTATGGCTACACCTTC
TRBD1 | TRBJ1-4 | TRBV27 | many | CASSVGRGQGKLFF | TGTGCCAGCAGCGTCGGAAGGGGGCAGGGAAAACTGTTTTTT
TRBD1 | TRBJ1-6 | TRBV5-1 | few | CASSATGTVNSPLHF | TGCGCCAGCAGCGCTACCGGGACAGTAAATTCACCCCTCCACTTT
NA | TRBJ2-1 | TRBV28 | many | CASSVLGALKRGEQFF | TGTGCCAGCAGTGTCCTGGGTGCCTTAAAACGGGGTGAGCAGTTCTTC
NA | TRBJ2-5 | TRBV20-1 | NA | CSPYNGGGETQYF | TGCAGTCCCTATAACGGGGGAGGAGAGACCCAGTACTTC
NA | TRBJ2-1 | TRBV12-3/TRBV12-4 | NA | CASSFHRTAVYNEQFF | TGTGCCAGCAGTTTTCATAGGACTGCGGTCTACAATGAGCAGTTCTTC
NA | TRBJ2-5 | TRBV11-2 | many | CASSPRLSQETQYF | TGTGCCAGCAGCCCCCGTTTAAGCCAAGAGACCCAGTACTTC
NA | TRBJ2-6 | TRBV10-2 | few | CASSERQAGANVLTF | TGCGCCAGCAGTGAGCGACAGGCTGGGGCCAACGTCCTGACTTTC
NA | TRBJ1-2 | TRBV29-1 | few | CSAQELSHYGYTF | TGCAGCGCCCAAGAGCTCTCCCACTATGGCTACACCTTC
TRBD1 | TRBJ2-3 | TRBV5-6 | NA | CASSSGQGGGDTQYF | TGTGCCAGCAGCTCGGGACAGGGGGGTGGAGATACGCAGTATTTT
NA | TRBJ1-2 | TRBV6-6 | many | CASSYGANYGYTF | TGTGCCAGCAGTTACGGGGCTAACTATGGCTACACCTTC
TRBD2 | TRBJ2-1 | TRBV5-1 | NA | CASSPGLAGPSYNEQFF | TGCGCCAGCAGCCCGGGACTAGCGGGACCCTCCTACAATGAGCAGTTCTTC
NA | TRBJ2-5 | TRBV20-1 | many | CSASPGGTETQYF | TGCAGTGCTAGTCCCGGGGGCACAGAGACCCAGTACTTC
NA | TRBJ1-1 | TRBV6-1 | many | CASSEAGQLEAFF | TGTGCCAGCAGTGAAGCTGGGCAGTTAGAAGCTTTCTTT
TRBD2 | TRBJ2-1 | TRBV14 | few | CASSQDWGGAYNEQFF | TGTGCCAGCAGCCAAGATTGGGGGGGAGCCTACAATGAGCAGTTCTTC
NA | TRBJ2-1 | TRBV12-5 | few | CASGLGGNNEQFF | TGTGCTAGTGGCCTTGGCGGGAACAATGAGCAGTTCTTC
NA | TRBJ1-5 | TRBV6-1 | few | CASSPRFGSNQPQHF | TGTGCCAGCAGCCCCAGGTTCGGTAGCAATCAGCCCCAGCATTTT
NA | TRBJ1-5 | TRBV20-1 | many | CSARGWTTEGQPQHF | TGCAGTGCTAGAGGTTGGACCACCGAGGGACAGCCCCAGCATTTT
NA | TRBJ2-3 | TRBV11-2 | many | CASSSTGTTGDTQYF | TGTGCCAGCAGCTCGACCGGGACAACGGGTGATACGCAGTATTTT
NA | TRBJ2-1 | TRBV5-1 | many | CASSLGQTSTLYNEQFF | TGCGCCAGCAGCTTGGGACAAACGAGTACCTTATACAATGAGCAGTTCTTC
NA | TRBJ2-7 | TRBV6-1 | NA | CASTSPYYEQYF | TGTGCCAGCACGTCGCCCTACTACGAGCAGTACTTC
NA | TRBJ2-2 | TRBV12-3/TRBV12-4 | many | CASSYQPFRNTGELFF | TGTGCCAGCAGTTACCAGCCCTTCAGGAACACCGGGGAGCTGTTTTTT
NA | TRBJ1-5 | TRBV18 | many | CASSPTSNQPQHF | TGTGCCAGCTCACCTACTAGCAATCAGCCCCAGCATTTT
TRBD2 | TRBJ2-3 | TRBV11-3 | NA | CASSLDGTTSGGTDTQYF | TGTGCCAGCAGCTTAGATGGGACTACTAGCGGTGGCACAGATACGCAGTATTTT
NA | TRBJ2-3 | TRBV24-1 | many | CATSEPASDTQYF | TGTGCCACCAGTGAGCCAGCATCAGATACGCAGTATTTT